This T cell receptor beta chain emerged from a study of CD8+CD57+ T cells in acquired aplastic anemia. At the level of the study: Sorted CD4+ and CD8+ cells gave a mean 3.2 ug DNA, range about 0.19 to 27.4 ug.

The V gene lost 5 bases and the J gene lost 8 bases, with 21 bases spanning the gap. The CDR3 consists of 15 residues. CDR1 and CDR2 (germline): LNHNV, YYDKDF (reference sequence). This clonotype has at least ten counts. The template used for profiling TCR beta VDJ and CDR3 was genomic DNA. In TCRdb, the reads were re-called with MiXCR into one record per CDR3 protein. The sample holds some 180,000 distinct CDR3 sequences, approximately 46% seen once. This receptor was obtained from a human donor in good health. Sequencing input: sorted CD4+, CD8+, or CD8+CD57+ T cells (not recorded which) from PBMCs. The rearrangement links TRBV15 to TRBJ1-2, with D tentatively TRBD1 (5 bases). The CDR3 reads CATSGHSGGARGYTF. CDR3 nucleotide sequence: TGTGCCACCAGCGGTCACTCGGGAGGGGCGCGAGGCTACACCTTC.